A selection of T cell receptor beta chains follows, all from one sample in a study of blood T cell repertoires in COVID-19. Sequenced by immunoSEQ multiplex PCR; TCRdb stores in-frame clones only, minus some. The sample shows some 250,000 clones, over 75% of them seen only once. Sequencing input: peripheral blood. Receptor source: a woman aged 25 to 45 with acute or convalescent COVID-19. The CDR3 runs from the conserved cysteine through the conserved F or W. The D gene is left open where the match is weak. Clone size is given for some rows only: seen once, a few or many times, or a class if the clone is expanded.

>-|TRBJ1-5|TRBV5-6|-
TGTGCCAGCAGCTTGGCCAGGGGACAGCCCCAGCATTTT
CASSLARGQPQHF
>-|TRBJ2-7|TRBV5-6|-
TGTGCCAGCAGCTTGGGACAGGATTCCTTTTACGAGCAGTACTTC
CASSLGQDSFYEQYF
>TRBD1|TRBJ2-7|TRBV2|-
TGTGCCAGCAGTCCGACGACAGGGATAACCTACGAGCAGTACTTC
CASSPTTGITYEQYF
>-|TRBJ2-1|TRBV29-1|-
TGCAGCGTTGACACTATGAGCTCCTACAATGAGCAGTTCTTC
CSVDTMSSYNEQFF
>-|TRBJ2-3|TRBV14|-
TGTGCCAGCAGCCAGGGGCTTGGTACAGATACGCAGTATTTT
CASSQGLGTDTQYF
>-|TRBJ1-6|TRBV10-1|-
TGCGCCAGCAGGTCGGACAGCTATAATTCACCCCTCCACTTT
CASRSDSYNSPLHF
>-|TRBJ1-6|TRBV9|-
TGTGCCAGCAGCGTAGGGGGGGACCTTTCTTCCTCCTATAATTCACCCCTCCACTTT
CASSVGGDLSSSYNSPLHF
>-|TRBJ2-7|TRBV11-2|-
TGTGCCAGCAGCTTCGGGGGGCCCGCCTACGAGCAGTACTTC
CASSFGGPAYEQYF
>-|TRBJ1-3|TRBV19|-
TGTGCCAGTAGTATCCGGACACAAAGCTCTGGAAACACCATATATTTT
CASSIRTQSSGNTIYF
>TRBD2|TRBJ2-2|TRBV6-5|few
TGTGCCAGCAGTTACCCTAGCGGGACCGGGGAGCTGTTTTTT
CASSYPSGTGELFF
>-|TRBJ1-4|TRBV29-1|few
TGCAGCGTTGTGGGGGCCGGGGAAAAACTGTTTTTT
CSVVGAGEKLFF